The present T cell receptor (beta chain) was sequenced within a study of T cells after yellow fever vaccination. Study information: Each low-cell-number fraction was prepared by means of SMART-Seq v4 Ultra Low Input.

TCRdb recomputed calls from the 5' RACE reads with MiXCR, one row per CDR3 protein. In the table there are under 250,000 distinct CDR3 sequences, roughly 7.2% of which are singletons. Trimming at V came to 6 bases and at J to 3 bases, leaving 10 bases not matched to a gene. The germline CDR1 and CDR2 sequences are DFQATT and SNEGSKA (reference sequence). The CDR3 consists of 14 residues. The material sequenced was CD4+ T cells sorted from PBMCs, taken 15 days after the yellow fever booster vaccination. This chain uses TRBV20-1 with TRBJ2-5; TRBD1 matches at 7 bases. This clonotype originated in a man aged 25-40 years who received the YFV17D yellow fever vaccine. CDR3 bases: TGCAGTGCGGAACCAGACAGGGTAGAAGAGACCCAGTACTTC. This gives the protein CSAEPDRVEETQYF.